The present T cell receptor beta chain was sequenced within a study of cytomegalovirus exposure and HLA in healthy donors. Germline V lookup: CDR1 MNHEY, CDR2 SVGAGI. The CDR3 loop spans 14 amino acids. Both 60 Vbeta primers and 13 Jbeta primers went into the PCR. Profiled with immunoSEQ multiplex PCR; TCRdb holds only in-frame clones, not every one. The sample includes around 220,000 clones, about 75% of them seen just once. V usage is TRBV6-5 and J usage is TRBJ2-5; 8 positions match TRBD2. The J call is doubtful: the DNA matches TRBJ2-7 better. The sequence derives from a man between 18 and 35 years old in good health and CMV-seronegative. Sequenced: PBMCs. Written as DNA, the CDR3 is TGTGCCAGCAGTTACAGCGGGAGCTCCTACGAGCAGTACTTC. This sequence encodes CASSYSGSSYEQYF.